These T cell receptor beta chains were read from a single sample in a study of blood T cell repertoires in COVID-19. The repertoire was sequenced with immunoSEQ multiplex PCR; TCRdb's copy has only in-frame clones and lacks some. The profile shows under 200,000 clones, 85% of them singletons. Sequencing used peripheral blood. These receptors were collected from a woman between 45 and 60 years old with COVID-19, enrolled during active disease. Both conserved end residues are part of each CDR3. A D gene is named only where the DNA matches it firmly. Clone size, where shown, is once, few, many, or a class for clones that have expanded.

DNA: TGTGCCAGCAGTTACGCCGGTGGAAACACCATATATTTT; CDR3: CASSYAGGNTIYF; D: -; J: TRBJ1-3; V: TRBV6-5; size: -
DNA: TGCGCCAGCAGCTGGACAGGGGGTAGGAACACTGAAGCTTTCTTT; CDR3: CASSWTGGRNTEAFF; D: TRBD1; J: TRBJ1-1; V: TRBV5-1; size: -
DNA: TGCGCCAGCACCCGTCTGGGGGGGTCGACCACCGGGGAGCTGTTTTTT; CDR3: CASTRLGGSTTGELFF; D: TRBD2; J: TRBJ2-2; V: TRBV5-1; size: once
DNA: TGTGCCAGTACCCGAATCGGACAGAATAGCAATCAGCCCCAGCATTTT; CDR3: CASTRIGQNSNQPQHF; D: -; J: TRBJ1-5; V: TRBV19; size: -
DNA: TGTGCCATTAGGGGTACCAATCAGCCCCAGCATTTT; CDR3: CAIRGTNQPQHF; D: -; J: TRBJ1-5; V: TRBV28; size: -
DNA: TGTGCCACCACTGCGGGGGTTGGAAACACCATATATTTT; CDR3: CATTAGVGNTIYF; D: -; J: TRBJ1-3; V: TRBV19; size: -
DNA: TGTGCCTGGAGTCACCAGGGTTGGGATGAAAAACTGTTTTTT; CDR3: CAWSHQGWDEKLFF; D: -; J: TRBJ1-4; V: TRBV30; size: -
DNA: TGTGCCAGCAGCTTTTTTGGGACTTTAAACACCGGGGAGCTGTTTTTT; CDR3: CASSFFGTLNTGELFF; D: -; J: TRBJ2-2; V: TRBV5-6; size: -
DNA: TGCGCCAGCAGCTTGACAGGGGGCCACGAGCAGTACTTC; CDR3: CASSLTGGHEQYF; D: TRBD1; J: TRBJ2-7; V: TRBV5-1; size: -
DNA: TGCGCCAGCAGCCAAGGGGGAGGCAGCCTCTCTATTAACACTGAAGCTTTCTTT; CDR3: CASSQGGGSLSINTEAFF; D: -; J: TRBJ1-1; V: TRBV4-1; size: -
DNA: TGTGCCAGCAAGGGAGGAAGCTCCTACGAGCAGTACTTC; CDR3: CASKGGSSYEQYF; D: -; J: TRBJ2-7; V: TRBV7-2; size: -
DNA: TGCGCCAGCAGCCAGGGACAGGTTAACACCGGGGAGCTGTTTTTT; CDR3: CASSQGQVNTGELFF; D: TRBD1; J: TRBJ2-2; V: TRBV4-1; size: -
DNA: TGTGCCAGCAGTATTCTAGGGGGGGTCCATGAAGCTTTCTTT; CDR3: CASSILGGVHEAFF; D: -; J: TRBJ1-1; V: TRBV27; size: -
DNA: TGCGCCAGCAGGCAGGACAGCTTGAACACTGAAGCTTTCTTT; CDR3: CASRQDSLNTEAFF; D: -; J: TRBJ1-1; V: TRBV10-2; size: -
DNA: TGTGCCAGCGGGCTTGGGGGGGAGCTGTTTTTT; CDR3: CASGLGGELFF; D: -; J: TRBJ2-2; V: TRBV12-3/TRBV12-4; size: -
DNA: TGTGCCAGCAGCTTGTATGGGAGGGGGACTCAAGAGACCCAGTACTTC; CDR3: CASSLYGRGTQETQYF; D: -; J: TRBJ2-5; V: TRBV5-5; size: -
DNA: TGTGCCAGCAGCAGAAGGGGGCCGCCGTACAATGAGCAGTTCTTC; CDR3: CASSRRGPPYNEQFF; D: TRBD1; J: TRBJ2-1; V: TRBV7-2; size: -
DNA: TGTGCCAGCAGCTTAATCGAGCATGAGCAGTACTTC; CDR3: CASSLIEHEQYF; D: -; J: TRBJ2-7; V: TRBV7-4; size: once
DNA: TGTGCCAGCAGCTTTCTAAGTCCGGGCGAGCAGTACTTC; CDR3: CASSFLSPGEQYF; D: -; J: TRBJ2-7; V: TRBV5-6; size: once
DNA: TGTGCCAGCAGTAGACAGGAACGTTTATCCTACAATGAGCAGTTCTTC; CDR3: CASSRQERLSYNEQFF; D: -; J: TRBJ2-1; V: TRBV2; size: -
DNA: TGTGCCAGCAGTCGACAGGGCGGCGGAAACACCATATATTTT; CDR3: CASSRQGGGNTIYF; D: TRBD1; J: TRBJ1-3; V: TRBV6-2/TRBV6-3; size: -
DNA: TGTGCCAGCAGCCTGAGGCCGGGACAGGGGGCATCGACCTACGAGCAGTACTTC; CDR3: CASSLRPGQGASTYEQYF; D: TRBD1; J: TRBJ2-7; V: TRBV14; size: -
DNA: TGTGCCAGCAGGGACAGGTACTACGAGCAGTACTTC; CDR3: CASRDRYYEQYF; D: TRBD1; J: TRBJ2-7; V: TRBV7-2; size: -
DNA: TGTGCCAGCAGCCCGAAGAAACTAGCCAAAAACATTCAGTACTTC; CDR3: CASSPKKLAKNIQYF; D: -; J: TRBJ2-4; V: TRBV3-1/TRBV3-2; size: -
DNA: TGCGCCAGCAGCACGGGACATATCCAGGATACGCAGTATTTT; CDR3: CASSTGHIQDTQYF; D: -; J: TRBJ2-3; V: TRBV5-1; size: -
DNA: TGTGCCAGCAGTGAAGCGCTGATAGCGGGGGGGACACCATACGAGCAGTACTTC; CDR3: CASSEALIAGGTPYEQYF; D: TRBD2; J: TRBJ2-7; V: TRBV6-1; size: few
DNA: TGTGCCAGCTCACCGGGACAGGGGGTATCAGGCTACGAGCAGTACTTC; CDR3: CASSPGQGVSGYEQYF; D: TRBD1; J: TRBJ2-7; V: TRBV18; size: -
DNA: TGTGCCAGCAGCGTTAGCGGGGGGAGCACAGATACGCAGTATTTT; CDR3: CASSVSGGSTDTQYF; D: TRBD2; J: TRBJ2-3; V: TRBV5-5; size: once
DNA: TGCGCCAGCAGTGGCAGCTATGGCTACACCTTC; CDR3: CASSGSYGYTF; D: -; J: TRBJ1-2; V: TRBV10-1; size: -